This TCR beta chain was retrieved from a study of blood T cell repertoires in COVID-19. About the study: Samples came from the United States, Italy and Spain, spanning acute and convalescent COVID-19. The cDNA or gDNA used as material had been derived from T cells, B-cell-depleted T cells, or PBMCs.

TCRdb keeps only in-frame clones here, not all; method: immunoSEQ multiplex PCR. The sample holds about 150,000 clones; about four fifths are singletons and the top ten take around 3%. With 2 bases removed from V and 1 base from J, the gap between germline ends came to 6 bases. From germline, CDR1 is MNHEY and CDR2 SVGEGT. CDR3 size: 15 residues. The sequence was obtained from a woman older than 75 with acute or convalescent COVID-19. The chain joins TRBV6-2 or TRBV6-3 to TRBJ2-6; the D is unclear. Sequencing input: peripheral blood. The CDR3 DNA reads as TGTGCCAGCAGTTACGGCTCTTCTGGGGCCAACGTCCTGACTTTC. Its protein product is CASSYGSSGANVLTF.